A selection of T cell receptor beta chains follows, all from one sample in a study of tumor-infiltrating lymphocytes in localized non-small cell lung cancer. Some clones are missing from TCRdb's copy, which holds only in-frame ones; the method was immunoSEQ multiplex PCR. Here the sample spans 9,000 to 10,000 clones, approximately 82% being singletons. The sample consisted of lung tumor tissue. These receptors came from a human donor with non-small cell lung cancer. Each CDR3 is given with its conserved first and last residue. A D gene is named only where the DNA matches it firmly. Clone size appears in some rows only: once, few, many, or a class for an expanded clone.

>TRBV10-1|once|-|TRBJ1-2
TGCGCCACCCTAAGGGGGGTTCGCTATGGCTACACCTTC
CATLRGVRYGYTF
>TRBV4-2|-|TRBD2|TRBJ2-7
TGTGCCAGCAGTGAACGACTAGCGGGGACCTTTTACGAGCAGTACTTC
CASSERLAGTFYEQYF
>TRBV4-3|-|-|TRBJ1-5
TGCGCCAGCAGCCAAGATCAGGGAAGTCAGCCCCAGCATTTT
CASSQDQGSQPQHF
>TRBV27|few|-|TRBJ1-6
TGTGCCAGCAGGGGCTGGAGCTCCTATAATTCACCCCTCCACTTT
CASRGWSSYNSPLHF
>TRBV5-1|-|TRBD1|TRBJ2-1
TGCGCCAGCAGCTTGGTCGAGACAGGGGGCAATGAGCAGTTCTTC
CASSLVETGGNEQFF
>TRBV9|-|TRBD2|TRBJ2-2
TGTGCCAGCAGCGTACGGGGACTAGAGAACACCGGGGAGCTGTTTTTT
CASSVRGLENTGELFF
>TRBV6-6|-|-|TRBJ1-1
TGTGCCAGCAGCGCACGGGGGGGGGAGGCTTTCTTT
CASSARGGEAFF
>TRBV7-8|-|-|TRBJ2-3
TGTGCCAGCAGCTTGAACAGGGCCCGAGGGACAGATACGCAGTATTTT
CASSLNRARGTDTQYF
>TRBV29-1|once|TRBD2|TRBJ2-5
TGCAGCGGAAGGACTAGTGGGGGGGGTTGGACCCAGTACTTC
CSGRTSGGGWTQYF
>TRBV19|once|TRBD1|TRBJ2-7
TGTGCCAGTAGTCCGCGGACAGGGGGGGGTGAGCAGTACTTC
CASSPRTGGGEQYF
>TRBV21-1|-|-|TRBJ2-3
TGTGCCAGCAGCGCAGGGGCGGGACAGCCCACAGATACGCAGTATTTT
CASSAGAGQPTDTQYF
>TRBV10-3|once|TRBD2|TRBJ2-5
TGTGCCATCAGTGAGGGGGGAGGAGCGGGGCTCCAAGAGACCCAGTACTTC
CAISEGGGAGLQETQYF
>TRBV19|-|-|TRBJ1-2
TGTGCCAGTAGTTATGGACAGAAGAAACGCTACACCTTC
CASSYGQKKRYTF
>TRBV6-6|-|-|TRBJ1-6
TGTGCCAGCATCCGCAGCCATAATTCACCCCTCCACTTT
CASIRSHNSPLHF
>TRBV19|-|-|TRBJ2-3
TGTGCCAGTACATTTCGGGATACGCAGTATTTT
CASTFRDTQYF
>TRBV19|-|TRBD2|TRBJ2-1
TGTGCCAGTAGTATTGGAGGTAGCGGGGGTTTCGGGCAGTTCTTC
CASSIGGSGGFGQFF
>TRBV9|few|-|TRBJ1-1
TGTGCCAGCAGCGTAGAGGCAGGGCTGAACACTGAAGCTTTCTTT
CASSVEAGLNTEAFF
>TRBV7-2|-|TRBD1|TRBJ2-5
TGTGCCAGCAGCTTAGGTACCGGGACAGGGCAAGAGACCCAGTACTTC
CASSLGTGTGQETQYF
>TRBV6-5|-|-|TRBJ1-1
TGTGCCAGCAGACTCCTTTTGAACACTGAAGCTTTCTTT
CASRLLLNTEAFF
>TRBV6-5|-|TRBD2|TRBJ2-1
TGTGCCAGCAGTTACTCGTGGTCGGGGGGTGTGATGTTCTTC
CASSYSWSGGVMFF
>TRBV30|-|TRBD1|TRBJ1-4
TGTGCCTGGTCGACAGGGGGCGAAGAAAAACTGTTTTTT
CAWSTGGEEKLFF
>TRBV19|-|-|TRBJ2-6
TGTGCCAGTGCCCTGCCCCCCTCTGGGGCCAACGTCCTGACTTTC
CASALPPSGANVLTF
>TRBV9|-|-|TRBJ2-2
TGTGCCAGCAGCGTAGTGGCAGGGGAAGGTGGGGAGCTGTTTTTT
CASSVVAGEGGELFF
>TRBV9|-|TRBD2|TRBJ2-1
TGTGCCAGCAGCGTAGTCCTAGCGGGAGGGACAGATGAGCAGTTCTTC
CASSVVLAGGTDEQFF
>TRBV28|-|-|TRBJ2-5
TGTGCCAGCACTAATATCGGGGAAGGGACCCAGTACTTC
CASTNIGEGTQYF
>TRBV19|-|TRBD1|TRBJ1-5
TGTGCCAGTAGTATAGCAAGGGACAGGGGGAATCAGCCCCAGCATTTT
CASSIARDRGNQPQHF
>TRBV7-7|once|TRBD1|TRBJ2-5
TGTGCTAGCAGCCGGCCAGGGGGACAAGAGACCCAGTACTTC
CASSRPGGQETQYF
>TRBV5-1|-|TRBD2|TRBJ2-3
TGCGCCAGCAGTCCCGCCGGGACTAGCGTTAGAGATACGCAGTATTTT
CASSPAGTSVRDTQYF
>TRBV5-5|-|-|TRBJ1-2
TGTGCCAGCAGCTTGGACCCGGGAAGAGGTGGCTACACCTTC
CASSLDPGRGGYTF
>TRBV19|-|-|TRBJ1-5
TGTGCCAGTAGTATAACCCCGGTGATCCGTTTGGGACAGCCCCAGCATTTT
CASSITPVIRLGQPQHF
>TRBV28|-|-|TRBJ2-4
TGTGCCAGCACCACCCCAGCCAAAAACATTCAGTACTTC
CASTTPAKNIQYF
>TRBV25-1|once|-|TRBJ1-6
TGTGCCAGCAGTGAGCGGGCCCTCCACTTT
CASSERALHF
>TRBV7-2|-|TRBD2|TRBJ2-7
TGTGCCAGCAGCTTTCGGGGGGGTTACTACGAGCAGTACTTC
CASSFRGGYYEQYF
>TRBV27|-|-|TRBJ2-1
TGTGCCAGCAGTCCGGGGCCGCTACGGCTGGTTTACAATGAGCAGTTCTTC
CASSPGPLRLVYNEQFF
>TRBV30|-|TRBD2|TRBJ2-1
TGTGCCTGGAGCGCGAATAGCGGGAGCTACAATGAGCAGTTCTTC
CAWSANSGSYNEQFF
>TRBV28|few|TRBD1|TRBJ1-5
TGTGCCAGCAGCGCGGACAGGTCTTATGGTCAGCCCCAGCATTTT
CASSADRSYGQPQHF
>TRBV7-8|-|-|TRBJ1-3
TGTGCCAGCAGCTTAAGAGAGGGGACAGGAAACACCATATATTTT
CASSLREGTGNTIYF
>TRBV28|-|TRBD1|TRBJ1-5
TGTGCCAGCAGCCCCGGACAGGGCCGCGATCAGCCCCAGCATTTT
CASSPGQGRDQPQHF
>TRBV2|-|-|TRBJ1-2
TGTGCCAGCAGTGGAAGGGGGTTGTATGGCTACACCTTC
CASSGRGLYGYTF
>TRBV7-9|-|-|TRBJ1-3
TGTGCCAGCAGCTTAGCGGGACGGGGCCTCTCTGGAAACACCATATATTTT
CASSLAGRGLSGNTIYF
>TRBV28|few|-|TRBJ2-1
TGTGCCAGCAGTCCCGGGGGAGCCAGGAGCTCCTACAATGAGCAGTTCTTC
CASSPGGARSSYNEQFF